Ten or more counts support the clone carrying this T cell receptor beta chain. The authors prepared the TCRbeta library with unique molecular identifiers. One entry per CDR3 protein, called by TCRdb with MiXCR from the PCR reads. The data contain about 610,000 distinct CDR3 sequences, about 10% of them seen just once; the ten biggest clones take up less than 4.5%. This CDR3 has 16 amino acids. V gave up 5 bases and J gave up 2 bases; unmatched junction bases: 9. Germline V CDR1 and CDR2: MNHEY, SVGAGI. The data were obtained in a study of T-cell reconstitution after alpha-beta-depleted transplantation in children.

This clonotype originated in a human donor who donated a stem cell graft to a child with acute myeloid leukemia. The chain joins TRBV6-5 to TRBJ1-5; 7 bases line up with TRBD1. The specimen comprised PBMCs from the stem cell graft donor, sampled from the stem cell graft. CDR3 nucleotides: TGTGCCAGCAGTCCCCACAGGGGAGGTGGCAATCAGCCCCAGCATTTT. This gives the protein CASSPHRGGGNQPQHF.